Shown below are 8 T cell receptor beta chains from a single sample sequenced in a study of blood T cell repertoires in COVID-19. Sequencing used immunoSEQ multiplex PCR; TCRdb keeps in-frame clones, though not all of them. The sample has 270,000 or so clones, roughly 89% seen once. Sample: peripheral blood. The receptor source for this set is a woman between 55 and 75 years old with COVID-19, enrolled during active disease.

The V call is TRBV7-7, the J call TRBJ1-5; 12 bases map to TRBD1. The J segment lost 1 base and the V segment lost 7 bases, leaving 5 bases of the junction unmatched. Germline values: CDR1 SSHAT, CDR2 FNYEAQ (reference sequence). This CDR3 is built from 16 residues. This CDR3 is CASIGTGGASNQPQHF. CDR3 DNA sequence: TGTGCCAGCATCGGGACAGGGGGCGCGAGCAATCAGCCCCAGCATTTT.

CDR3 region: CASTVSRGPYEQYF. The CDR3, as DNA: TGTGCCAGCACAGTTTCACGGGGTCCCTACGAGCAGTACTTC. V is TRBV2 and J is TRBJ2-7; TRBD2 might be the D (5 bases). Trimming removed 7 bases at V and 2 bases at J, with 15 bases between. The CDR3 sequence is 14 residues long. CDR1 and CDR2 from the germline V gene are SNHLY and FYNNEI.

This clone was recorded only once. J is TRBJ1-2 and V is TRBV19; a weak D match, TRBD1 (6 bases). CDR1 is LNHDA and CDR2 is SQIVND in the germline V gene (reference sequence). This CDR3 has 18 amino acids. Trimming removed 7 bases from V and 0 bases from J, with 24 bases in between. The CDR3 protein is CASIQGDLSDQTNYGYTF. The CDR3 DNA reads TGTGCCAGTATACAGGGCGACCTAAGTGACCAGACTAACTATGGCTACACCTTC.

This chain uses TRBV9 with TRBJ2-1; possible D gene TRBD1, 5 bases. Trimming removed 4 bases from V and 4 bases from J, with 15 bases in between. CDR3 size: 15 residues. CDR1 is SGDLS, CDR2 YYNGEE, per germline. CDR3 sequence (DNA): TGTGCCAGCAGCACAGACAGTGTTTCGTACAATGAGCAGTTCTTC. This codes for CASSTDSVSYNEQFF.

The chain links TRBV12-3 or TRBV12-4 to TRBJ1-2, with a possible D match to TRBD1 (5 bases). This CDR3 is 13 amino acids long. Trimming stripped 5 bases from V and 1 base from J, with 8 bases between. CDR3 nucleotide sequence: TGTGCCAGCAGTCAGACAGTTAACTATGGCTACACCTTC. This sequence encodes CASSQTVNYGYTF.

The chain couples TRBV9 to TRBJ2-3; 9 bases agree with TRBD2. The germline V gene encodes CDR1 SGDLS and CDR2 YYNGEE. There are 15 residues in the CDR3. J lost 5 bases, V lost 4 bases, and 8 bases had no gene match. The CDR3 reads CASSRAGGLLDTQYF. The DNA for the CDR3 is TGTGCCAGCAGCCGAGCGGGGGGTTTATTAGATACGCAGTATTTT.

The chain carries TRBV19 and TRBJ1-1; D not resolved. Germline lookup yields CDR1 LNHDA and CDR2 SQIVND (reference sequence). V lost 1 base and J 0 bases, leaving 6 bases between the germline ends. CDR3 size: 14 residues. CDR3 DNA sequence: TGTGCCAGTAGTATAGCGTTCCTGAACACTGAAGCTTTCTTT. It translates to CASSIAFLNTEAFF.

J is TRBJ1-1 and V is TRBV7-2, with TRBD1 identical over 9 bases. Trimming took 5 bases from V and 7 from J; bases not matched to a gene: 2. CDR1 and CDR2 (germline): SGHTA, FQGNSA. This CDR3 region has 12 residues. The CDR3 DNA is TGTGCCAGCAGCCAGGACAGGGGTGAAGCTTTCTTT. This encodes CASSQDRGEAFF.